This TCR beta chain stems from a study of cytomegalovirus exposure and HLA in healthy donors. The overall study: Most donors, 80% to 90% of a few hundred genotyped, fell in the Caucasian-associated ancestry cluster.

With respect to this clone: No antigen is known for it. Compared with germline, one end of the junction differs, possibly owing to a read error. Additional DNA sequences in this sample encode the identical CDR3.

Amplification used 60 Vbeta primers and 13 Jbeta primers. This table comes from immunoSEQ multiplex PCR, and its TCRdb copy is limited to in-frame clones, with some not included. The data show 150,000 to 200,000 clones, around 79% seen once. Broader study findings: HLA alleles were associated with around 17,000 TCR beta sequences in a later analysis at 0.05 false discovery rate. Later on, an analysis found that several of the most significant clusters appeared to be linked to common viral pathogens, which included parvovirus B19.

Germline CDR1 LNHDA, CDR2 SQIVND (reference sequence). The CDR3 totals 14 residues. This clonotype was obtained from a woman aged 45 to 65 in good health and CMV-seropositive. Specimen: PBMCs. The gene calls are TRBV19 and TRBJ2-7, with D perhaps matching TRBD1 (6 bases). This CDR3 is CASSGQMSSYEQYF. DNA of the CDR3: TGTGCCAGTAGCGGACAGATGAGCTCCTACGAACAGTACTTC.